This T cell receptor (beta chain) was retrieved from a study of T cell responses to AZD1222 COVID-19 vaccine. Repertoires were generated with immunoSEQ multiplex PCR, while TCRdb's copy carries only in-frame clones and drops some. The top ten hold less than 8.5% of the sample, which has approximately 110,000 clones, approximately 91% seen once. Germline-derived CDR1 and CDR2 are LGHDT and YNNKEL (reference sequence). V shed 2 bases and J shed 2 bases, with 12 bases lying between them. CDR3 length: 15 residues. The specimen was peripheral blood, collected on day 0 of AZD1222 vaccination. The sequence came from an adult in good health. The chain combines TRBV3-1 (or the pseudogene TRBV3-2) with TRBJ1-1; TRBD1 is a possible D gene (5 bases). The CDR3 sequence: CASSQTQDTNTEAFF. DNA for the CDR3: TGTGCCAGCAGCCAAACCCAGGACACCAACACTGAAGCTTTCTTT.